The next 9 T cell receptor beta chains were all read from a single sample in a study of shared clonotypes between healthy human individuals. As defined, naive CD8 cells were CD45RO-negative and positively selected for CCR7, with terminally differentiated effector memory CD45RA+ cells excluded. TCRdb's copy holds only in-frame clones and misses some; the assay was immunoSEQ multiplex PCR. Among hundreds of thousands of clones listed, about 90% were seen once. Sequenced input: naive CD8+ T cells sorted from blood. These receptor sequences come from a man aged 25-45 years in good health.

The V gene is TRBV7-2, the J gene TRBJ1-4; D unresolved. Germline V gene sequence: CDR1 SGHTA, CDR2 FQGNSA. V lost 0 bases and J 7 bases, leaving 12 bases between the germline ends. CDR3 size: 15 residues. The CDR3 reads CASSLAEGYFEKLFF. The CDR3 bases are TGTGCCAGCAGCTTAGCCGAGGGTTATTTTGAAAAACTGTTTTTT.

The chain recombines TRBV6-4 with TRBJ2-1, with D perhaps TRBD1 or TRBD2 (7 bases each). The CDR3 loop spans 15 amino acids. V gave up 5 bases and J gave up 4 bases, with 15 bases separating them. Per the germline V gene, CDR1 is MRHNA and CDR2 is SNTAGT. CDR3 sequence (DNA): TGTGCCAGCAGTCCAGGGGGGGGGATGTACAATGAGCAGTTCTTC. Translating it yields CASSPGGGMYNEQFF.

The CDR3 reads CASSPVAIWDTQYF. CDR3 in DNA: TGTGCCAGCTCACCAGTAGCCATTTGGGATACGCAGTATTTT. The chain combines TRBV18 with TRBJ2-3, with D hard to call. From germline, CDR1 is KGHSH and CDR2 LQKENI. With 2 bases removed from V and 6 bases from J, the gap between germline ends came to 12 bases. This CDR3 contains 14 residues.

The CDR3 DNA follows: TGCGCCAGCAGGACCTCAGGCTCCGTATACAATGAGCAGTTCTTC. Its protein product is CASRTSGSVYNEQFF. The rearrangement links TRBV10-2 to TRBJ2-1; no clear D gene. Germline V lookup: CDR1 WSHSY, CDR2 SAAADI. Trimming cost V 6 bases and J 4 bases, with 16 bases left between them. CDR3 length equals 15 residues.

This chain joins TRBV9 and TRBJ1-2, with TRBD1 identical over 11 bases. CDR3 size: 14 residues. The V gene's germline CDR1 is SGDLS and CDR2 YYNGEE. The junction had 7 bases not matched to a gene; V was cut back by 5 bases and J by 7 bases. CDR3 loop: CASRKDRGRFGYTF. The DNA for the CDR3 is TGTGCCAGCAGGAAGGACAGGGGGCGCTTTGGCTACACCTTC.

V gene TRBV9 combines with J gene TRBJ2-7; 8 nucleotides match TRBD2. Germline values: CDR1 SGDLS, CDR2 YYNGEE. This CDR3 spans 15 amino acids. Losses at the gene ends were 1 base for V and 5 bases for J; bases not matched to a gene: 8. The CDR3 nucleotides are TGTGCCAGCAGCGTAAACGGGCTAGCGGGTGACGAGCAGTACTTC. This sequence encodes CASSVNGLAGDEQYF.

The rearrangement joins TRBV5-5 to TRBJ1-5; D is uncertain. The ends were cut back, 0 bases at V and 2 bases at J, with 9 bases in the middle. CDR3 length equals 15 residues. Germline loops: CDR1 SGHKS, CDR2 YYEKEE (reference sequence). The CDR3 nucleotides read TGTGCCAGCAGCTTGGAAGGACGCCGCAATCAGCCCCAGCATTTT. Translated, it gives CASSLEGRRNQPQHF. Variable domain in full (rest from reference TRBV5-5 and TRBJ1-5): DAGVTQSPTHLIKTRGQQVTLRCSPISGHKSVSWYQQVLGQGPQFIFQYYEKEERGRGNFPDRFSARQFPNYSSELNVNALLLGDSALYLCASSLEGRRNQPQHFGDGTRLSIL.

The rearrangement uses TRBV5-6 and TRBJ1-5; no firm D call. Germline V gene lookup returns CDR1 SGHDT and CDR2 YYEEEE. V was clipped by 1 base and J by 2 bases, with 4 bases between them. The CDR3 is made up of 13 amino acids. The CDR3 coding sequence is TGTGCCAGCAGCTTGACAGGCAATCAGCCCCAGCATTTT. Its translation: CASSLTGNQPQHF.

The chain combines TRBV4-3 with TRBJ1-2, with TRBD1 matching 9 bases. Trimming at V came to 0 bases and at J to 6 bases, leaving 8 bases not matched to a gene. From germline, CDR1 is LGHNA and CDR2 YSLEER. This CDR3 has 16 amino acids. CDR3 residues: CASSQDWGTGRNGYTF. The CDR3 DNA follows: TGCGCCAGCAGCCAAGACTGGGGGACAGGGAGAAATGGCTACACCTTC.